This T cell receptor (beta chain) is drawn from a study of PD-L1 blockade in urothelial cancer. CDR1 is MRHNA and CDR2 is SNTAGT in the germline V gene. With V trimmed by 6 bases and J by 4 bases, 2 bases remained unmatched. The CDR3 consists of 13 residues. Some clones are missing from TCRdb's copy, which holds only in-frame ones; the method was immunoSEQ multiplex PCR. The sample records approximately 1,300 clones, around 40% being singletons. This specimen consisted of tumor tissue, obtained before atezolizumab (anti-PD-L1) treatment. The genes are TRBV6-4 and TRBJ1-5, with 8 bases lining up with TRBD1. The clonotype comes from a man between 60 and 75 years old with urothelial cancer. The DNA for the CDR3 is TGTGCCAGCAGAAGGACAGGGAATCAGCCCCAGCATTTT. It translates to CASRRTGNQPQHF.